What follows are 20 T cell receptor beta chains derived from one specimen sequenced in a study of T cells in Graves' hyperthyroidism and ophthalmopathy. Researchers took RNA transcripts and amplified the TCR beta CDR3 regions from them. HTBI primers were employed in a first-round RT-PCR of the TCR CDR3. TCRdb re-analysed the multiplex PCR reads in MiXCR, keeping a single row per CDR3 protein. This table has about 590,000 distinct CDR3 sequences, 15% to 17% appearing once. Sequenced sample: blood. These receptor sequences come from a woman aged 25 to 39 with Graves' hyperthyroidism.

This clonotype appeared a few times. The V call is TRBV20-1, the J call TRBJ2-7; TRBD1 matches 9 bases. V was clipped by 4 bases and J by 7 bases; unmatched bases: 14. The CDR3 sequence is 15 residues long. CDR1 is DFQATT and CDR2 is SNEGSKA in the germline V gene (reference sequence). The CDR3 region is CSANPQGALGMEQYF. In DNA form, the CDR3 reads TGCAGTGCTAATCCACAGGGGGCCCTTGGAATGGAGCAGTACTTC.

The sample holds many counts of this clonotype. The rearrangement links TRBV6-1 to TRBJ2-7; 12 bases fit TRBD2. This CDR3 region has 15 residues. Germline V CDR1 and CDR2: MNHNS, SASEGT. Trimming removed 4 bases from V and 9 bases from J; junction bases left unmatched: 10. CDR3 sequence reads: CASSVLAGGPDAQYF. CDR3 nucleotide sequence: TGTGCCAGCAGTGTTCTAGCGGGAGGGCCAGACGCGCAGTACTTC.

This clonotype was observed at least ten times. The rearrangement uses TRBV6-1 and TRBJ1-1, with D possibly being TRBD1 (5 bases). V dropped 5 bases and J dropped 0 bases, with 13 bases sitting between them. CDR3 length equals 15 residues. Germline V CDR1 and CDR2: MNHNS, SASEGT. The CDR3 DNA reads TGTGCCAGCAGTTATACTCGCAGGGTGAACACTGAAGCTTTCTTT. Protein sequence: CASSYTRRVNTEAFF.

This clonotype was seen only a few times. The chain recombines TRBV18 with TRBJ2-7, with 9 bases that match TRBD2. With V trimmed by 2 bases and J by 2 bases, 4 bases remained unmatched. Germline V CDR1 and CDR2: KGHSH, LQKENI. The length of the CDR3 is 15 residues. CDR3 sequence: CASSPGASGTYEQYF. CDR3 coding DNA: TGTGCCAGCTCACCAGGGGCTAGCGGGACCTACGAGCAGTACTTC.

This clonotype was seen ten or more times. The chain has TRBV29-1 and TRBJ2-3, with TRBD2 matching 12 bases. Per the germline V gene, CDR1 is SQVTM and CDR2 is ANQGSEA. The CDR3 is 17 amino acids. The J segment lost 2 bases and the V segment lost 3 bases, leaving 9 bases of the junction unmatched. The CDR3 loop is CSVDPFGLAGNTDTQYF. The CDR3 DNA is TGCAGCGTTGATCCCTTTGGACTAGCGGGAAACACAGATACGCAGTATTTT.

This clonotype was seen ten or more times. The J gene is TRBJ1-1, the V gene TRBV4-1; 8 nucleotides align to TRBD1. V lost 2 bases, J lost 9 bases, and 11 bases stayed unmatched. The germline V gene has CDR1 MGHRA and CDR2 YSYEKL. The CDR3 totals 15 residues. CDR3 DNA sequence: TGCGCCAGCAGCCAAAGCATGGGCCAGGGGGCGAAAGCTTTCTTT. Its translation: CASSQSMGQGAKAFF.

The chain couples TRBV29-1 to TRBJ2-2; TRBD1 aligns across 7 bases. J gave up 5 bases and V 5 bases, and 8 bases lay outside the gene matches. Germline-derived CDR1 and CDR2 are SQVTM and ANQGSEA. The CDR3 is made up of 14 amino acids. CDR3 residues: CSVRDSVGTGELFF. CDR3 nucleotide sequence: TGCAGCGTTCGGGACAGCGTGGGTACCGGGGAGCTGTTTTTT.

This clonotype was detected only a few times. The genes are TRBV5-1 and TRBJ1-4; D is perhaps TRBD1 (5 bases). With 4 bases removed from V and 3 bases from J, the gap between germline ends came to 10 bases. The CDR3 sequence is 14 residues long. CDR1 is SGHRS, CDR2 YFSETQ, per germline. This chain's CDR3 is CASSQIQANEKLFF. The DNA of the CDR3 is TGCGCCAGCAGCCAAATACAGGCTAATGAAAAACTGTTTTTT.

Only a few counts were recorded for this clonotype. The rearrangement joins TRBV14 to TRBJ2-1, with D unclear. Germline CDR1 and CDR2: SGHDN and FVKESK. CDR3 length: 12 residues. V lost 0 bases, J lost 12 bases, and 9 bases lay in between. The CDR3 sequence is CASSQDRRGQFF. As DNA, the CDR3 is TGTGCCAGCAGCCAAGATCGACGAGGGCAGTTCTTC.

The sample holds many counts of this clonotype. The genes are TRBV7-2 and TRBJ2-1, with a possible D match to TRBD2 (6 bases). Trimming removed 1 base at V and 8 bases at J, with 12 bases between. This CDR3 spans 14 amino acids. Germline V gene sequence: CDR1 SGHTA, CDR2 FQGNSA. The DNA of the CDR3 is TGTGCCAGCAGCTTAGTGGGGGGTTCCCATGAGCAGTTCTTC. This gives the protein CASSLVGGSHEQFF.

This chain joins TRBV5-1 and TRBJ2-1, with D perhaps matching TRBD2 (6 bases). This CDR3 is built from 15 residues. Germline CDR1 SGHRS, CDR2 YFSETQ. With 0 bases removed from V and 10 bases from J, the gap between germline ends came to 17 bases. CDR3 sequence reads: CASSLDSGVVGEQFF. For the CDR3, the DNA is TGCGCCAGCAGCTTGGATTCGGGAGTTGTTGGCGAGCAGTTCTTC.

This clonotype has a handful of counts. With a much larger clone just one base away, this may be a read error. DNA of the CDR3: TGTGCCAGCAGTTCCATCGTATACACCGATACGCAGTATTTT. Its protein product is CASSSIVYTDTQYF. The chain couples TRBV12-3 or TRBV12-4 to TRBJ2-3, with D unclear. V was cut by 4 bases and J by 6 bases, with 14 bases left in between. This CDR3 comprises 14 residues.

This clonotype was picked up a small number of times. This sequence joins TRBV5-4 and TRBJ1-3; no firm D call. This CDR3 comprises 14 residues. V lost 1 base and J lost 0, with 5 bases in between. Germline CDR1 is SGHNT and CDR2 is YYREEE (reference sequence). Here the CDR3 reads CASSLLGSGNTIYF. The CDR3 coding sequence is TGTGCCAGCAGCTTGTTGGGCTCTGGAAACACCATATATTTT.

This clonotype appeared many times. The chain recombines TRBV30 with TRBJ2-7; 11 nucleotides align to TRBD1. The CDR3 runs to 15 residues. In germline, CDR1 is GTSNPN, CDR2 SVGIG (reference sequence). J lost 2 bases, V lost 3 bases, and 6 bases had no gene match. The CDR3 here is CAWSNPGQGAYEQYF. In DNA form, the CDR3 reads TGTGCCTGGAGCAACCCGGGACAGGGGGCCTACGAGCAGTACTTC.

This rearrangement joins TRBV4-2 to TRBJ2-7; D uncertain. Germline assignment: CDR1 LGHNA and CDR2 YNFKEQ. Trimming left V 1 base short and J 3 bases short, with 13 bases between. CDR3 size: 15 residues. The DNA of the CDR3 is TGTGCCAGCAGCCAAGTATCTAGAAATGGCTACGAGCAGTACTTC. Translation gives CASSQVSRNGYEQYF.

The chain employs TRBV28 and TRBJ2-5; D is tentatively TRBD1 or TRBD2 (5 bases each). The ends were cut back, 5 bases at V and 0 bases at J, with 10 bases in the middle. From germline, CDR1 is MDHEN and CDR2 SYDVKM. The CDR3 is 14 amino acids. In nucleotides, the CDR3 is TGTGCCAGCAGTAGGGACGGATACCAAGAGACCCAGTACTTC. Translated, it gives CASSRDGYQETQYF.

This clonotype was detected ten times or more. The CDR3 spells CASSVLAGGGTDTQYF. DNA for the CDR3: TGTGCCAGCAGTGTGTTAGCGGGAGGCGGCACAGATACGCAGTATTTT. The chain combines TRBV6-1 with TRBJ2-3; TRBD2 agrees at 10 bases. Germline loops: CDR1 MNHNS, CDR2 SASEGT. The length of the CDR3 is 16 residues. V trimming: 4 bases; J trimming: 1 base; junction bases outside the gene matches: 5.

This clonotype appeared a few times. The chain has TRBV24-1 and TRBJ1-2; 7 nucleotides line up with TRBD1. In germline, CDR1 is KGHDR, CDR2 SFDVKD. The CDR3 sequence is 15 residues long. The junction had 10 bases not matched to a gene; V was cut back by 3 bases and J by 7 bases. The CDR3 sequence is CATSDTRQGSIGYTF. DNA for the CDR3: TGTGCCACCAGTGATACCAGACAGGGATCGATTGGCTACACCTTC.

This clonotype was picked up a small number of times. J is TRBJ2-3 and V is TRBV10-3; 11 bases match TRBD2. J was trimmed by 8 bases and V by 0 bases; bases with no gene match: 7. The CDR3 totals 16 residues. Looked up from germline, CDR1 is ENHRY and CDR2 is SYGVKD. CDR3 in DNA: TGTGCCATCAGTGAGTCTAGCGGGAGGGCCGTGGCTACGCAGTATTTT. Translating it yields CAISESSGRAVATQYF.

This clonotype was counted ten times or more. This rearrangement joins TRBV20-1 to TRBJ2-7; possibly TRBD2 for D (7 bases). The CDR3 has 14 residues. Germline loops: CDR1 DFQATT, CDR2 SNEGSKA (reference sequence). With 5 bases removed from V and 3 bases from J, the gap between germline ends came to 17 bases. In DNA form, the CDR3 reads TGCAGTGCTGTCCGGCGGGGGCGTAACTACGAGCAGTACTTC. Its translation is CSAVRRGRNYEQYF.